This T cell receptor (gamma chain) is drawn from a study of Vδ1+ human thymocytes. Sequences come from RNA converted to cDNA by reverse transcription. Pooled V-gene forward primers with one constant-region reverse primer generated the CDR3 amplicons by multiplex PCR. TCRdb re-called the multiplex PCR reads via CATT. Of approximately 7,000 gamma-chain clones in the sample, around two fifths were seen once. General observations from the study: Despite high sort purity, roughly 18% of thymic T cell receptor delta sequences were Vdelta2. In the thymus, TRG and TRD repertoires looked highly polyclonal with Gaussian CDR3 lengths. Many TRG clonotypes were shared between donors; TRD repertoires were essentially private.

Remarks on this clone: Its specificity is not known. This same CDR3 is encoded by further DNA sequences in the sample.

V lost 5 bases to trimming and J lost 7 bases; unmatched junction nucleotides: 5. CDR3 length: 11 residues. Germline CDR1 and CDR2: EGSTGY and YDSYTSSV. The sorted cells were CD3+ Vdelta1+ Vdelta2- thymocytes from alphabeta-depleted thymus. Between about 97% and 99.6% of sorted thymocytes were Vdelta1+. The V call is TRGV4, the J call TRGJ1 or TRGJ2. The TCR comes from a boy in the first two years of life who had congenital heart surgery. The sequenced sample was Vdelta1+ gamma-delta thymocytes from the thymus. Subset meaning: FACS-sorted CD3+ TCRalphabeta- TCRVdelta1+ TCRVdelta2- thymocytes. The CDR3 loop is CATWGPYKKLF. The CDR3 DNA reads TGTGCCACCTGGGGCCCCTATAAGAAACTCTTT.